The sequence of this TCR beta chain was determined in a study of molecular identifiers for immune sequencing clone quantification. Germline CDR1 and CDR2: MDHEN and SYDVKM. The CDR3 has 15 amino acids. The V and J ends lost 5 bases and 2 bases respectively, with 16 bases between them. MiXCR was run by TCRdb on the PCR reads, yielding one entry per CDR3 protein. The sample yields around 40,000 distinct CDR3 sequences, roughly 21% seen once. This clonotype was seen repeatedly, ten times or more. The J gene is TRBJ2-7, the V gene TRBV28; D is possibly TRBD2 (6 bases). This receptor was obtained from a human donor in good health. Some libraries in this study had Jurkat cell RNA spiked in. Sequenced material: naive CD8+ T cells from blood, with Jurkat cell RNA spiked in. Described subset: FACS-sorted CD8+CD4-CCR7+CD45RA+ naive T cells. CDR3 residues: CASSILATPPYEQYF. The CDR3 DNA reads TGTGCCAGCAGTATCCTAGCGACCCCACCCTACGAGCAGTACTTC. The full variable domain, with the rest looked up from reference TRBV28 and TRBJ2-7, is DVKVTQSSRYLVKRTGEKVFLECVQDMDHENMFWYRQDPGLGLRLIYFSYDVKMKEKGDIPEGYSVSREKKERFSLILESASTNQTSMYLCASSILATPPYEQYFGPGTRLTVT.